The T cell receptor (beta chain) under discussion was sequenced for a study of TIL therapy for anti-PD-1-resistant metastatic lung cancer. Findings and caveats of the study: TIL cultures after expansion showed higher clonality and lower diversity than baseline tumor (median around 5.9% vs 31%).

The time point: pre-treatment sample, taken before nivolumab and TIL therapy. Most excised metastases sampled were pleural nodules or supraclavicular lymph nodes. Adults with stage 4 NSCLC were enrolled in a phase I trial. The immunoSEQ assay was v3. Generated by immunoSEQ multiplex PCR, the TCRdb table keeps only in-frame clones and is missing some. The profile shows 12,000 or so clones, approximately 59% of them singletons. In the case of this clone: Its antigen is not known.

Germline CDR1 and CDR2: SGHVS and FQNEAQ. The CDR3 sequence is 16 residues long. V shed 2 bases, J shed 5 bases, and the junction held 8 bases outside the gene matches. The V call is TRBV7-8, the J call TRBJ2-7; 11 nucleotides agree with TRBD2. This receptor was taken from a person aged 25 to 85 with non-small cell lung cancer. Material: tumor tissue, obtained at baseline. The CDR3 is CASSLIRLAGKDEQYF. The DNA of the CDR3 is TGTGCCAGCAGCTTAATTCGACTAGCGGGAAAGGACGAGCAGTACTTC.